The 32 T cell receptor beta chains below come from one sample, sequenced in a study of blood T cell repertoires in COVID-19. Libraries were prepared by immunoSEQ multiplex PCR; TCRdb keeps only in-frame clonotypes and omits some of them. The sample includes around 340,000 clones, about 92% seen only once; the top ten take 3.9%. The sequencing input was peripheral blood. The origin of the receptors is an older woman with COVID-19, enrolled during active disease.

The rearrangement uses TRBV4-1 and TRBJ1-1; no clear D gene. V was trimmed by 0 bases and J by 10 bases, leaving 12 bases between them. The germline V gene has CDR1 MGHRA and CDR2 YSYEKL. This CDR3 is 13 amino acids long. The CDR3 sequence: CASSQDIWRGAFF. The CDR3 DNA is TGCGCCAGCAGCCAAGATATCTGGAGAGGAGCTTTCTTT.

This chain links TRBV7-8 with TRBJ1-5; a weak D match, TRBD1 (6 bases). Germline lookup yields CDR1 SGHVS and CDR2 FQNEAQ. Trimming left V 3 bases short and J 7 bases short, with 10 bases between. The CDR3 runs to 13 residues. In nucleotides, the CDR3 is TGTGCCAGCAGCTTGGTTGACAGGCAGCCCCAGCATTTT. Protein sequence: CASSLVDRQPQHF. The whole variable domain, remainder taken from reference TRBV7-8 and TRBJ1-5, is GAGVSQSPRYKVAKRGQDVALRCDPISGHVSLFWYQQALGQGPEFLTYFQNEAQLDKSGLPSDRFFAERPEGSVSTLKIQRTQQEDSAVYLCASSLVDRQPQHFGDGTRLSIL.

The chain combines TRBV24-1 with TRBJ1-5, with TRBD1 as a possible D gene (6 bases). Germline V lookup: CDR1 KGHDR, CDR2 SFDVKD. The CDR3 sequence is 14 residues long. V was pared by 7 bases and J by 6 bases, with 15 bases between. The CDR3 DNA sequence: TGTGCCACCAGAACACAGGGACGGTTTCAGCCCCAGCATTTT. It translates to CATRTQGRFQPQHF.

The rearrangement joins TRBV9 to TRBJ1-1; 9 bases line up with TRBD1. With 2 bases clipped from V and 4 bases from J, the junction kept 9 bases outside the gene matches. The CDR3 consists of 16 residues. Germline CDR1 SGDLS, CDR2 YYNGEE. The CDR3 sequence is CASSVITGGWGTEAFF. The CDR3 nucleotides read TGTGCCAGCAGCGTCATCACAGGGGGCTGGGGCACTGAAGCTTTCTTT.

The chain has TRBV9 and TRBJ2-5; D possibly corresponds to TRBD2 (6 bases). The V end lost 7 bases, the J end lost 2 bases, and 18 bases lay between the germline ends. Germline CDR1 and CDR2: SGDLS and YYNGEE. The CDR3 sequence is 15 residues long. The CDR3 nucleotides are TGTGCCAGCGGGTCCCCGGGGGTTCAGCAAGAGACCCAGTACTTC. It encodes CASGSPGVQQETQYF.

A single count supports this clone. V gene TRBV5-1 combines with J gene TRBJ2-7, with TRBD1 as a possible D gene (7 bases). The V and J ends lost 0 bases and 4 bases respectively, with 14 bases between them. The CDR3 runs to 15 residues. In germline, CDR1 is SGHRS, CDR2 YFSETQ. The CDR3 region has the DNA TGCGCCAGCAGCTTGGTCCCGACAGGGAGGTACGAGCAGTACTTC. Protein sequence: CASSLVPTGRYEQYF.

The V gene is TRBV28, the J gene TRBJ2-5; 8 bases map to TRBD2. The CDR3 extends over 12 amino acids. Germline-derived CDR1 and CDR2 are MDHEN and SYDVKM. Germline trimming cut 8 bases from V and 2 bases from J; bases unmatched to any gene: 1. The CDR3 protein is CASRGGQETQYF. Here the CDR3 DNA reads TGTGCCAGCCGCGGGGGGCAAGAGACCCAGTACTTC.

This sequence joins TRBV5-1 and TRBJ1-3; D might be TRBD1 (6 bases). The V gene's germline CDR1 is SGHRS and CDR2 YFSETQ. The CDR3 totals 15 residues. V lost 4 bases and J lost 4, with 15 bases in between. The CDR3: CASSPEGGPGNTIYF. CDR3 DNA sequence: TGCGCCAGCAGCCCGGAGGGGGGGCCAGGAAACACCATATATTTT.

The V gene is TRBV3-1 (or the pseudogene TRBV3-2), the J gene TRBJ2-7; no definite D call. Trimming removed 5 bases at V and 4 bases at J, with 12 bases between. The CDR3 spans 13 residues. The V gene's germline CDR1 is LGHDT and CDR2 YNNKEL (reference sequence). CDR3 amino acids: CASSALATYEQYF. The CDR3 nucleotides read TGTGCCAGCAGCGCCCTCGCCACTTACGAGCAGTACTTC.

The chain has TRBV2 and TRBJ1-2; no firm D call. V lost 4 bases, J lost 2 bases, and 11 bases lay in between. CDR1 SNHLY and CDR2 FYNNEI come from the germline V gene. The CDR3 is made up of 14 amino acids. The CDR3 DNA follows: TGTGCCAGCAGTGTCCGAACTCACAACTATGGCTACACCTTC. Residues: CASSVRTHNYGYTF.

DNA for the CDR3: TGCAGCGTGGCGGGGACAGGGGGGAGCAATCAGCCCCAGCATTTT. It specifies CSVAGTGGSNQPQHF. The chain recombines TRBV29-1 with TRBJ1-5; 11 positions agree with TRBD1. Germline CDR1 and CDR2: SQVTM and ANQGSEA. Trimming cost V 6 bases and J 1 base; bases outside gene matches: 5. This CDR3 is built from 15 residues. Full variable domain (rest looked up from reference TRBV29-1 and TRBJ1-5): SAVISQKPSRDICQRGTSLTIQCQVDSQVTMMFWYRQQPGQSLTLIATANQGSEATYESGFVIDKFPISRPNLTFSTLTVSNMSPEDSSIYLCSVAGTGGSNQPQHFGDGTRLSIL.

The CDR3 nucleotides read TGTGCCAGCAGCACCCTGGACAGCAACACTGAAGCTTTCTTT. This translates into CASSTLDSNTEAFF. The chain links TRBV9 to TRBJ1-1; the D gene is possibly TRBD1 (6 bases). V lost 4 bases to trimming and J lost 2 bases, with 12 bases between them. The length of the CDR3 is 14 residues. The germline V gene encodes CDR1 SGDLS and CDR2 YYNGEE.

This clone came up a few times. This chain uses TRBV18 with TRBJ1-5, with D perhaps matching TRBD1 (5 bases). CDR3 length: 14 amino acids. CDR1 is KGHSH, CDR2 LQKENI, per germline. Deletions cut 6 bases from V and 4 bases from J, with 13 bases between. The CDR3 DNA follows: TGTGCCAGCTCGTCGGGGGTAGGGAATCAGCCCCAGCATTTT. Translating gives CASSSGVGNQPQHF.

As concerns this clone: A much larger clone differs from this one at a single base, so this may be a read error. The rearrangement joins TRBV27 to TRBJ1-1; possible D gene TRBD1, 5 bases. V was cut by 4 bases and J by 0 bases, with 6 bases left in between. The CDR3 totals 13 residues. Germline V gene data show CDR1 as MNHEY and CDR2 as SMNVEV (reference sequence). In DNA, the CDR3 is TGTGCCAGCAGTTGGGGGGTGAACACTGAAGCTTTCTTT. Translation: CASSWGVNTEAFF.

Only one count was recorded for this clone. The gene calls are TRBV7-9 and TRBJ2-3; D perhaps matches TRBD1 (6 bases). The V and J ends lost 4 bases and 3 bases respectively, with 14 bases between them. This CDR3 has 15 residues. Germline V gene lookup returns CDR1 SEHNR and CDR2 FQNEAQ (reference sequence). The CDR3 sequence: CASSSQGVGTDTQYF. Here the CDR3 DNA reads TGTGCCAGCAGCTCACAGGGAGTCGGGACAGATACGCAGTATTTT.

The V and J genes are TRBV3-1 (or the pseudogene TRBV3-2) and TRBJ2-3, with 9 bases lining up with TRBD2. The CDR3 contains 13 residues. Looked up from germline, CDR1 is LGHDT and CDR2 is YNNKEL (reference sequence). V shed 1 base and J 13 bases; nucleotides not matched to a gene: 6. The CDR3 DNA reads TGTGCCAGCAGCCAAGTAACGCGGGGGGGCGAGTATTTT. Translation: CASSQVTRGGEYF.

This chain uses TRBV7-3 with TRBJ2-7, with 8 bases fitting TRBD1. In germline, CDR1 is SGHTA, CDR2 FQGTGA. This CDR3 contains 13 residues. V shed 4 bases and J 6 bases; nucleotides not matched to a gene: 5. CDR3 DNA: TGTGCCAGCAGCTCTAGACAGGGGCTCGAGCAGTACTTC. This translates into CASSSRQGLEQYF.

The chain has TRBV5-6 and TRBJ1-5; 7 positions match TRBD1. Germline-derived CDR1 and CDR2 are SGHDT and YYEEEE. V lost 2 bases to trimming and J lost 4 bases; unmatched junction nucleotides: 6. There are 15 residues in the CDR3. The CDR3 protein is CASSFRGTENQPQHF. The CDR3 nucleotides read TGTGCCAGCAGCTTCCGCGGGACAGAGAATCAGCCCCAGCATTTT.

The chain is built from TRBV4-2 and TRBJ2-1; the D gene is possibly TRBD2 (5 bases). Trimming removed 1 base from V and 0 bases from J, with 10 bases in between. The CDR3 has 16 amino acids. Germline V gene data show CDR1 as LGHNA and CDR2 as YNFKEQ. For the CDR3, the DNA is TGTGCCAGCAGCCAAGGGGAGTTGAGCTCCTACAATGAGCAGTTCTTC. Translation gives CASSQGELSSYNEQFF.

The CDR3 spells CASSPAVRGAFNYGYTF. CDR3 sequence (DNA): TGTGCCAGCAGCCCCGCGGTCAGGGGCGCCTTCAACTATGGCTACACCTTC. The chain couples TRBV3-1 (or the pseudogene TRBV3-2) to TRBJ1-2; D may be TRBD1 (6 bases). This CDR3 has 17 amino acids. V lost 4 bases to trimming and J lost 2 bases, with 20 bases between them. From germline, CDR1 is LGHDT and CDR2 YNNKEL (reference sequence).

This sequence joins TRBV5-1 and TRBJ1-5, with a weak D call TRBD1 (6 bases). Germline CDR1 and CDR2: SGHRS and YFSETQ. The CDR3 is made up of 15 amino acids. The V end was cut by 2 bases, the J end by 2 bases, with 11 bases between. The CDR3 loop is CASSFRSGGNQPQHF. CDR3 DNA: TGCGCCAGCAGCTTTAGGTCAGGGGGCAATCAGCCCCAGCATTTT.

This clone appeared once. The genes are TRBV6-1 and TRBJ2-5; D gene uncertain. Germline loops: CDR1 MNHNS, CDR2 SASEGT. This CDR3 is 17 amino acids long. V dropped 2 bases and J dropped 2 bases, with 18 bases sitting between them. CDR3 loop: CASSETPTRVGQETQYF. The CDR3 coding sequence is TGTGCCAGCAGTGAAACCCCCACTCGGGTCGGGCAAGAGACCCAGTACTTC.

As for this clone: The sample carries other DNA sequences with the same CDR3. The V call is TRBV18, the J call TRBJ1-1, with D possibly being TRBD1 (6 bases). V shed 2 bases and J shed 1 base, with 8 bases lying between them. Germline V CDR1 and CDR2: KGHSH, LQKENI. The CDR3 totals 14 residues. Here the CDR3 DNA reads TGTGCCAGCTCACCAGCGGGGGCGAACACTGAAGCTTTCTTT. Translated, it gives CASSPAGANTEAFF.

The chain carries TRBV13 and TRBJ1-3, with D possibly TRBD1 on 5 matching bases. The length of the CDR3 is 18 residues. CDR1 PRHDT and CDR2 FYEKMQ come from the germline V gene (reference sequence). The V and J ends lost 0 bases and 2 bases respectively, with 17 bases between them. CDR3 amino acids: CASSLGQGRGSPGNTIYF. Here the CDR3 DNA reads TGTGCCAGCAGCTTAGGGCAGGGCCGAGGTTCTCCTGGAAACACCATATATTTT.

The CDR3 loop reads CASTKPPVGGYGYTF. The CDR3 region has the DNA TGTGCCAGCACCAAACCCCCGGTTGGCGGCTATGGCTACACCTTC. The rearrangement links TRBV6-5 to TRBJ1-2, with D hard to call. This CDR3 has 15 amino acids. The germline V gene has CDR1 MNHEY and CDR2 SVGAGI. The ends were cut back, 7 bases at V and 4 bases at J, with 19 bases in the middle.

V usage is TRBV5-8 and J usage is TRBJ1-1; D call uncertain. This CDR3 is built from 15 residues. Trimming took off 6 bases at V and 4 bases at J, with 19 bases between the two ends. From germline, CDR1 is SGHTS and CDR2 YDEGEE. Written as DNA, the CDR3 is TGTGCCAGCATCCCACTGGGCGGGATCGTCACTGAAGCTTTCTTT. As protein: CASIPLGGIVTEAFF. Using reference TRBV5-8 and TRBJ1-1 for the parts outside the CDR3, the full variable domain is EAGVTQSPTHLIKTRGQQATLRCSPISGHTSVYWYQQALGLGLQFLLWYDEGEERNRGNFPPRFSGRQFPNYSSELNVNALELEDSALYLCASIPLGGIVTEAFFGQGTRLTVV.

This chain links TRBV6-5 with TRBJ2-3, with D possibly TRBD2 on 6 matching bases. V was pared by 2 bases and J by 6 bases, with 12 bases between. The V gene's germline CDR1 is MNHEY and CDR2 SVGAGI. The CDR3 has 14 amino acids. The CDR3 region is CASSYAKGGDTQYF. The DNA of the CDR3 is TGTGCCAGCAGTTACGCAAAAGGAGGGGATACGCAGTATTTT.

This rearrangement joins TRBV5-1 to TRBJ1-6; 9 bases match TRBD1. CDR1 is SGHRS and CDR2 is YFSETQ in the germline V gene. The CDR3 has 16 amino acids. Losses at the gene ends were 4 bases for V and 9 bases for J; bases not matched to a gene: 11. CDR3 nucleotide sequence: TGCGCCAGCAGCCTCCTACAGGGGGCGCCAGGTTCACCCCTCCACTTT. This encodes CASSLLQGAPGSPLHF.

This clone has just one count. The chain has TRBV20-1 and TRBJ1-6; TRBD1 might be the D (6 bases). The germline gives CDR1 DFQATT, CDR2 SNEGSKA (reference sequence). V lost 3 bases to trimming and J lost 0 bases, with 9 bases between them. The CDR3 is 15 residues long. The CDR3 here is CSASGTTSYNSPLHF. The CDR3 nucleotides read TGCAGTGCTAGTGGGACAACCTCCTATAATTCACCCCTCCACTTT.

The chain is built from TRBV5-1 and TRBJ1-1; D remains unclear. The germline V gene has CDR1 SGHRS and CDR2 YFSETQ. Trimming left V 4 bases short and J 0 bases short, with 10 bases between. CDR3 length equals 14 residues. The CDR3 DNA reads TGCGCCAGCAGCAAGACGACTGTGAACACTGAAGCTTTCTTT. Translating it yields CASSKTTVNTEAFF.

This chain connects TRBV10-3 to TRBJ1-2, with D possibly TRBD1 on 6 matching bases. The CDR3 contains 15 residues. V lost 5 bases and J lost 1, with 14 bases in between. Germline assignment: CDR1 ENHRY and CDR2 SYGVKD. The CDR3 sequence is CAISPSGAGNYGYTF. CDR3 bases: TGTGCCATCAGTCCCTCAGGGGCAGGTAACTATGGCTACACCTTC.

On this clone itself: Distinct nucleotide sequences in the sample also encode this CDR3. CDR3 bases: TGTGCCAGTCGGGACACGAACACCGGGGAGCTGTTTTTT. It yields the protein CASRDTNTGELFF. The chain links TRBV2 to TRBJ2-2, with a weak D call TRBD1 (6 bases). The germline V gene has CDR1 SNHLY and CDR2 FYNNEI. V was cut by 9 bases and J by 0 bases, with 8 bases left in between. The CDR3 has 13 amino acids.